This T cell receptor (beta chain) was found in a study of siplizumab effects on memory and regulatory T cells (dated by TCRdb to the late 2010s). Looking at the study overall: The study examined how the anti-CD2 antibody siplizumab affects alloreactive T-cell subsets in allogeneic mixed lymphocyte reactions built from human PBMCs. What the authors observed across the whole study: Sequences below about 10^-5 frequency were poorly captured, so only a minor fraction of alloreactive clones could be mapped to unstimulated subsets. The cumulative frequency of alloreactive sequences traceable to unstimulated CD4+ memory T cells was significantly reduced by siplizumab. Of the alloreactive CD4+ clones that could be mapped, the Treg-derived share averaged roughly 73% with siplizumab compared with roughly 25% in control reactions. Unstimulated naive T cells appeared to be more diverse than memory T cells, and naive cells seemed to make a substantial contribution to the alloresponse. Whether proliferating Tregs from siplizumab cultures were suppressive was not functionally confirmed. For roughly 80-96% of proliferating CD4+ or CD8+ clones, no naive or memory phenotype could be assigned.

The library was produced with the immunoSEQ multiplex PCR assay. Roughly 10^5 TCR templates per sample were assayed on the deep sequencing platform. Genomic DNA extracted from sorted T cells was used for TCRbeta CDR3 sequencing. Regarding the original processing steps: The R programming language was used for the clonal analysis of the TCRbeta CDR3 data. Alloreactive CD4+ and CD8+ clones were identified by comparing unstimulated samples to CFSE-low samples taken after the reaction. Alloreactive CD4+ clones were assigned to regulatory or non-regulatory origin by matching sequences to sorted unstimulated Treg and non-Treg repertoires. TCRdb provides this immuneACCESS table in a form limited to in-frame rearrangements. Some clones are lacking; in checked studies, under half of them reflect an unresolved V gene, and why the rest are absent is not known. The V and J calls and clone size are taken from that table; D and trimming were inferred from the DNA. The sample yields approximately 100,000 clones; roughly 95% were counted once. The ten most abundant clones make up approximately 0.17% of the sample.

V and J lose 3 bases and 5 bases, and a span of 3 bases separates them. From cysteine to phenylalanine, the CDR3 is 11 amino acids long. The only DNA kept is the CDR3, 33 bases in frame from the first base. Reading the germline V gene (reference sequence) gives CDR1 LNHDA and CDR2 SQIVND. This clone was detected only once. Its antigen is unknown. Base qualities are not provided; no much larger clone lies one nucleotide away. Other DNA sequences in this specimen translate into the identical CDR3. Sorted unstimulated T cells and proliferating T cells recovered from mixed lymphocyte reactions underwent TCRbeta CDR3 sequencing. Fresh whole blood from roughly 10 HLA-typed healthy donors was used to isolate PBMCs. To map where alloreactive clones came from, CD4+ non-regulatory T cells in the unstimulated state were FACS-sorted.

The TCR originated in a human donor in good health. The sample consisted of non-Treg CD4+ T cells sorted from blood. The cell subset or site tag for this specimen amounts to: FACS-sorted unstimulated CD4+ non-regulatory T cells. Here the chain combines TRBV19 and TRBJ2-3, with no reliable assignment of the D segment. The CDR3 in this case is CASSIRDTQYF. The DNA reads as follows: TGTGCCAGTAGTATCCGAGATACGCAGTATTTT.